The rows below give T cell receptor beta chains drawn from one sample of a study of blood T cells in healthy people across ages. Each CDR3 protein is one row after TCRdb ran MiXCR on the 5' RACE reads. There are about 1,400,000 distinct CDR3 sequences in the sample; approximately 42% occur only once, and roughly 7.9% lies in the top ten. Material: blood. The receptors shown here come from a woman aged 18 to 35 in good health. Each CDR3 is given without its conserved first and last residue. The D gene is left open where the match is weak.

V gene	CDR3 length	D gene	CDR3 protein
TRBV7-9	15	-	ASSLVSVAGPYNEQF
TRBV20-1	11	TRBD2	SARDQSGREQF
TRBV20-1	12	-	SASDRPSNQPQH
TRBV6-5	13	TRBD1	ASSYEAGGARGYT
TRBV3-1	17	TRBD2	ASSQEELAGASRDNEQY
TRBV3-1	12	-	AGSLLTQADTQY
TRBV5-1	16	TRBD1	ASSGTQGAFSQSYEQY
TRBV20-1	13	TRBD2	SAGRAGRSYNEQF
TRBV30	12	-	AWSPMDRGYGYT
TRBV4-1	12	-	ASSQEVADSPLH